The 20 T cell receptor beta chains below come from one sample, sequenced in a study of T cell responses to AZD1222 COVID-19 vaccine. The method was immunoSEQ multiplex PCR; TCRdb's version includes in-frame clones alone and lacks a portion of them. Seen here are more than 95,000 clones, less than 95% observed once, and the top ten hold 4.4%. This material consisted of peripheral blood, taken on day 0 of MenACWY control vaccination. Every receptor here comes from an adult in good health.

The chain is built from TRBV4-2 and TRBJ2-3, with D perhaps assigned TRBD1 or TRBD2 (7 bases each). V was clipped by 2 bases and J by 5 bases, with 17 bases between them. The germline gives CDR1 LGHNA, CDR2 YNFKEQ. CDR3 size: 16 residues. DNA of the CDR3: TGTGCCAGCAGCCAACCAGGACTAGGGGGCAGAGATACGCAGTATTTT. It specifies CASSQPGLGGRDTQYF.

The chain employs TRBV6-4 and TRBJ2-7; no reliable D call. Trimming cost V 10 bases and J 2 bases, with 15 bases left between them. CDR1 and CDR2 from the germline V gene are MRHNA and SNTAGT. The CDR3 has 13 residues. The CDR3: CATPEASAYEQYV. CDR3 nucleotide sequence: TGTGCCACCCCTGAGGCCAGCGCCTACGAGCAGTACGTC.

In DNA form, the CDR3 reads TGTGCCAGCAGTCCCCTGACAGGGGGAGCAACTAATGAAAAACTGTTTTTT. This codes for CASSPLTGGATNEKLFF. This rearrangement joins TRBV25-1 to TRBJ1-4; TRBD1 agrees at 9 bases. The germline V gene encodes CDR1 MGHDK and CDR2 SYGVNS. The J segment lost 0 bases and the V segment lost 5 bases, leaving 7 bases of the junction unmatched. This CDR3 has 17 amino acids.

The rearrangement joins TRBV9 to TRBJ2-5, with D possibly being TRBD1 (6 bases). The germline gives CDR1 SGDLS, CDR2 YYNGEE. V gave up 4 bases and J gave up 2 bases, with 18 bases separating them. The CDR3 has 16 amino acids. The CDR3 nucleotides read TGTGCCAGCAGCCCTAAAGCTGTGACAGGTCAAGAGACCCAGTACTTC. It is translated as CASSPKAVTGQETQYF. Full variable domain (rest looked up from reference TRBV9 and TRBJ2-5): DSGVTQTPKHLITATGQRVTLRCSPRSGDLSVYWYQQSLDQGLQFLIQYYNGEERAKGNILERFSAQQFPDLHSELNLSSLELGDSALYFCASSPKAVTGQETQYFGPGTRLLVL.

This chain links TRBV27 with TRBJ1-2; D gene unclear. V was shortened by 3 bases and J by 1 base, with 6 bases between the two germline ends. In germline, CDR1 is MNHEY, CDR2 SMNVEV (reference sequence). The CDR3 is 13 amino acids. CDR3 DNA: TGTGCCAGCAGTTTCGGGGTTAACTATGGCTACACCTTC. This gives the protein CASSFGVNYGYTF.

In DNA, the CDR3 is TGTGCCAGCAGTGGCAGCTCCGGCAGGGTAGATCAGCCCCAGCATTTT. Amino acids: CASSGSSGRVDQPQHF. The rearrangement links TRBV2 to TRBJ1-5; tentatively, D is TRBD1 (5 bases). Between the trimmed V and J ends, which lost 4 bases and 5 bases, there was a span of 18 bases. CDR3 length: 16 amino acids. Germline CDR1 SNHLY, CDR2 FYNNEI. The full variable domain, rest sourced from reference TRBV2 and TRBJ1-5, is EPEVTQTPSHQVTQMGQEVILRCVPISNHLYFYWYRQILGQKVEFLVSFYNNEISEKSEIFDDQFSVERPDGSNFTLKIRSTKLEDSAMYFCASSGSSGRVDQPQHFGDGTRLSIL.

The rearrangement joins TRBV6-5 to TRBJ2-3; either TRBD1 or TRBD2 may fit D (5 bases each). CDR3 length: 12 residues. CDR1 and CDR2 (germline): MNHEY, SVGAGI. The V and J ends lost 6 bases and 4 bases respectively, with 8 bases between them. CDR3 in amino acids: CASRGPPDTQYF. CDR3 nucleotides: TGTGCCAGCAGGGGACCCCCAGATACGCAGTATTTT.

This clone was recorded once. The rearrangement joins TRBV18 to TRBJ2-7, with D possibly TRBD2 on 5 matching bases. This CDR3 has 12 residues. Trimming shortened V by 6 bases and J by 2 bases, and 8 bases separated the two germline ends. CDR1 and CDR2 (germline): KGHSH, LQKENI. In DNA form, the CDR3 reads TGTGCCAGCTCCCCCGGGACCTACGAGCAGTACGTC. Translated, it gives CASSPGTYEQYV.

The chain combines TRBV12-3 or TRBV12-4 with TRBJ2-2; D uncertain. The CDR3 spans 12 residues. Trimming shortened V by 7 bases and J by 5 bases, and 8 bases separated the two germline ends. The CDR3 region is CASISLTGELFF. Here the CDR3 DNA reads TGTGCCAGCATCTCGCTAACCGGGGAGCTGTTTTTT.

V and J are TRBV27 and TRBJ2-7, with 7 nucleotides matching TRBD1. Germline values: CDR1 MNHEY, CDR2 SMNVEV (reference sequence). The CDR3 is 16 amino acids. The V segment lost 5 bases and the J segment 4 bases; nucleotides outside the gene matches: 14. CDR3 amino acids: CASSARQGSGRYEQYF. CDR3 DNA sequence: TGTGCCAGCAGTGCGCGACAGGGATCGGGGCGTTACGAGCAGTACTTC.

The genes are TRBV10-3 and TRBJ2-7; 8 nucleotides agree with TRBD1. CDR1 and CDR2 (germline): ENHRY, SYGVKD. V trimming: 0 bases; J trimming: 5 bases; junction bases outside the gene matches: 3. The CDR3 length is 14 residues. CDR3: CAISESTGAHEQYF. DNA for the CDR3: TGTGCCATCAGTGAGTCGACAGGGGCCCACGAGCAGTACTTC.

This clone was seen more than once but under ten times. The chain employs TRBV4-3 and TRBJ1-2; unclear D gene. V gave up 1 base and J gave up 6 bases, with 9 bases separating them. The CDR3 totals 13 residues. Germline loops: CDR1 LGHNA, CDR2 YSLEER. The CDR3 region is CASSQVPPDGYTF. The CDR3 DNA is TGCGCCAGCAGCCAAGTACCCCCCGATGGCTACACCTTC.

The CDR3: CAISGLAEGGEQYF. The CDR3 nucleotides read TGTGCCATCAGTGGACTAGCGGAAGGAGGTGAGCAGTACTTC. The V and J genes are TRBV10-3 and TRBJ2-7; the match to TRBD2 covers 9 bases. Germline V gene sequence: CDR1 ENHRY, CDR2 SYGVKD. CDR3 length: 14 residues. V lost 4 bases, J lost 7 bases, and 8 bases stayed unmatched.

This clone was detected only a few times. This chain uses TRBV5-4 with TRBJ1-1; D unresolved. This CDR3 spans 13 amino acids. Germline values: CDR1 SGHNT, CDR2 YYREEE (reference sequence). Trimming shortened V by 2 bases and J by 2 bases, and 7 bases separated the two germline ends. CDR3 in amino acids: CASSFQPNTEAFF. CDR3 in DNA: TGTGCCAGCAGCTTCCAGCCTAACACTGAAGCTTTCTTT.

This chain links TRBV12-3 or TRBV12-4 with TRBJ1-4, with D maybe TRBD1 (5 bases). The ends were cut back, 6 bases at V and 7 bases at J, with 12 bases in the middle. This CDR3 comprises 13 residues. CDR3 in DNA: TGTGCCAGCAGAGGGCAGGGTGGTGAAAAACTGTTTTTT. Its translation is CASRGQGGEKLFF.

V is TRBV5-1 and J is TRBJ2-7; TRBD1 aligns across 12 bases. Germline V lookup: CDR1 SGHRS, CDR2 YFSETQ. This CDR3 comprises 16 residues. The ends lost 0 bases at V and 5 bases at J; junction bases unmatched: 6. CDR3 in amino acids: CASSLAPGQGAHEQYF. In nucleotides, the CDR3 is TGCGCCAGCAGCTTGGCCCCGGGACAGGGGGCCCACGAGCAGTACTTC.

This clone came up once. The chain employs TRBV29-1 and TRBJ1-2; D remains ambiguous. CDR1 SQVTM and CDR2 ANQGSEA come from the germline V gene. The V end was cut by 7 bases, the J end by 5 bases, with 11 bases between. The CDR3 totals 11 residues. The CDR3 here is CSAPVGYGYTF. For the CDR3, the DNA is TGCAGCGCTCCCGTTGGGTATGGCTACACCTTC.

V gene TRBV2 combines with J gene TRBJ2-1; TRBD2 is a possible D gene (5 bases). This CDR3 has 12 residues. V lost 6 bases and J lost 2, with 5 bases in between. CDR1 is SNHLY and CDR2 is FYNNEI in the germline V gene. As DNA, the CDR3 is TGTGCCAGCAGAGCGGCCTACAATGAGCAGTTCTTC. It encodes CASRAAYNEQFF.

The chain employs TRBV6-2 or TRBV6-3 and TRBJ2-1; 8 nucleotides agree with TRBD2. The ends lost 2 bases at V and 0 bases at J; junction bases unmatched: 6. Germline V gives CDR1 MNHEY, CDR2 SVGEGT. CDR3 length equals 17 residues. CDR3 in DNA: TGTGCCAGCAGTTACCGTTTGACTAGCGACTCCTACAATGAGCAGTTCTTC. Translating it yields CASSYRLTSDSYNEQFF.

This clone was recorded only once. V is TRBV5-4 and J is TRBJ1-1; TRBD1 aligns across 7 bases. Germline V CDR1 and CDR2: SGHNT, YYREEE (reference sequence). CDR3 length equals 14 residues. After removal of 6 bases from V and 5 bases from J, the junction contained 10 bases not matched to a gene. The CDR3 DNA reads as TGTGCCAGCAATGAGGGGGCTCGTGGTACTGAAGCTTTCTTT. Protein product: CASNEGARGTEAFF. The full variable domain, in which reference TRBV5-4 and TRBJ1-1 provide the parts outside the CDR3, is ETGVTQSPTHLIKTRGQQVTLRCSSQSGHNTVSWYQQALGQGPQFIFQYYREEENGRGNFPPRFSGLQFPNYSSELNVNALELDDSALYLCASNEGARGTEAFFGQGTRLTVV.